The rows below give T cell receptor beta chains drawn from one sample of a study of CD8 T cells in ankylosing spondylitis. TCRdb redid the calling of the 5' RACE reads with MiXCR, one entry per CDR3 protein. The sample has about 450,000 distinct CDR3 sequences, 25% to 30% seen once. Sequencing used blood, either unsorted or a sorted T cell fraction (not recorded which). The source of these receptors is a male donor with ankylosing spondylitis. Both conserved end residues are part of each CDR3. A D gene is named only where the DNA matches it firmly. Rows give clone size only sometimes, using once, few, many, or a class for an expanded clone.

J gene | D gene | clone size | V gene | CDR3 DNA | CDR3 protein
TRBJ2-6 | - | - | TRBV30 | TGTGCCTGGACAACAGCCTCTGGGGCCAACGTCCTGACTTTC | CAWTTASGANVLTF
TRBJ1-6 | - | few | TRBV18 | TGTGCCAGCTCACCGCGGGGGAATAATTCACCCCTCCACTTT | CASSPRGNNSPLHF
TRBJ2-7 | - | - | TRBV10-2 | TGCGCCAGCAGCACCGGTGGTGGTAACGAGCAGTACTTC | CASSTGGGNEQYF
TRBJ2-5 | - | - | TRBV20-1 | TGCAGTGCAGAGGTGGAGGGCCAAGGGGAGACCCAGTACTTC | CSAEVEGQGETQYF
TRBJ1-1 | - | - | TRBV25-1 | TGTGCCAGCAGGCGCCGGGGAGGCACTGAAGCTTTCTTT | CASRRRGGTEAFF
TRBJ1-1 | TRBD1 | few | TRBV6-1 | TGTGCCAGCAACTTGCAGGGGGCCGATACTGAAGCTTTCTTT | CASNLQGADTEAFF
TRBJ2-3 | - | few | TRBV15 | TGTGCCACCCGACTAGATTCGTTCCGGGCAGATACGCAGTATTTT | CATRLDSFRADTQYF
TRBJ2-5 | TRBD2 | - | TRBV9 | TGTGCCAGCAGCCCCGGGACTAGCGGGAGTACAGAGACCCAGTACTTC | CASSPGTSGSTETQYF
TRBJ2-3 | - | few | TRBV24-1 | TGTGCCACCAGTGAAGCAGTGAAGAATACGCAGTATTTT | CATSEAVKNTQYF
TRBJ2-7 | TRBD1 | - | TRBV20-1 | TGCAGTGCCCCCACCGGACAGGGGGGAGTTTGGGAGCAGTACTTC | CSAPTGQGGVWEQYF
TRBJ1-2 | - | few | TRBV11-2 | TGTGCCAGCAGCTTATGGCCCCAACGGGGGGGAGCTAACTATGGCTACACCTTC | CASSLWPQRGGANYGYTF
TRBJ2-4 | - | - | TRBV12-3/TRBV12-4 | TGTGCCAGCAGTTCCCCCCCCGCCGGAGGGGCCAAAAACATTCAGTACTTC | CASSSPPAGGAKNIQYF
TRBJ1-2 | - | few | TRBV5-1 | TGCGCCAGCAGCACCGGGACTTATTATGGCTACACCTTC | CASSTGTYYGYTF
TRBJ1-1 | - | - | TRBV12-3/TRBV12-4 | TGTGCCAGGCGTAAAACTGCGAACACTGAAGCTTTCTTT | CARRKTANTEAFF
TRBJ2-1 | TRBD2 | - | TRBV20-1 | TGCAGTGCCAAAACTAGCGGCCCCTTTTCCTACAATGAGCAGTTCTTC | CSAKTSGPFSYNEQFF
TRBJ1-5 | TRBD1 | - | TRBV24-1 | TGTGCCACCGCGACAGGGTCGCACACGAGCAATCAGCCCCAGCATTTT | CATATGSHTSNQPQHF
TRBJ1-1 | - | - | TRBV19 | TGTGCCAGTAGTATTAGGGCGACGGGCACTGAAGCTTTCTTT | CASSIRATGTEAFF
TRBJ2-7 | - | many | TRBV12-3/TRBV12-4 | TGTGCCAGCAGTCTCTCTGGAGAGTCCTACGAGCAGTACTTC | CASSLSGESYEQYF
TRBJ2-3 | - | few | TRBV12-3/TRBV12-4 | TGTGCCAGCAGTTTGGGAGATCCCCGCACAGATACGCAGTATTTT | CASSLGDPRTDTQYF
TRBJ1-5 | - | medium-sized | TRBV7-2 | TGTGCCAGCAGCTTGCAGGCTGATAGCAATCAGCCCCAGCATTTT | CASSLQADSNQPQHF
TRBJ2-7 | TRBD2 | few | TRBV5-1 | TGCGCCAGCACGGGGACTAGCGCGACCTACGAGCAGTACTTC | CASTGTSATYEQYF
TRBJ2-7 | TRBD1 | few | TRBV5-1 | TGCGCCAGCAGAGCCCGGACAGGGACAGCTTCTTACGAGCAGTACTTC | CASRARTGTASYEQYF
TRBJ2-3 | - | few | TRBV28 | TGTGCCAGCACAGGGGTACCCACAGATACGCAGTATTTT | CASTGVPTDTQYF
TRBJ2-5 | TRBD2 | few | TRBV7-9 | TGTGCCAGCAGCCCTGCCCCTAGCGGGAGAGGGGAGACCCAGTACTTC | CASSPAPSGRGETQYF
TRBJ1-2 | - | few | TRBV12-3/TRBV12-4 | TGTGCCAGCAGCCTCCGGGGGACCGGCTACACCTTC | CASSLRGTGYTF
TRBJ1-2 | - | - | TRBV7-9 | TGTGCCAGCAGCGCTAGGGGATCTGGTCTTTATGGCTACACCTTC | CASSARGSGLYGYTF
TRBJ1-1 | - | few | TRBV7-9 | TGTGCCAGCAGCCCGGACGTGGGGAACACTGAAGCTTTCTTT | CASSPDVGNTEAFF
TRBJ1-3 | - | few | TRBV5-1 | TGCGCCAGCAGCTTGGACAGCCCTGAAGGAAACACCATATATTTT | CASSLDSPEGNTIYF
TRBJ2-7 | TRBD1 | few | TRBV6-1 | TGTGCCAGCAGTAGGGGACAGCGGTCCTACGAGCAGTACTTC | CASSRGQRSYEQYF
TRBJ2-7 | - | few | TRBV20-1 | TGCAGTGCTAGAGATCAGGGTGCGGCCTACGAGCAGTACTTC | CSARDQGAAYEQYF
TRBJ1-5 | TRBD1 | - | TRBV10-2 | TGCGCCAGCAGGTCCGGGACAGGGGTTCAGCCCCAGCATTTT | CASRSGTGVQPQHF
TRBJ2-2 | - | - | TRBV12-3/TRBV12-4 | TGTGCCAGCGGTGGAGCGAACACCGGGGAGCTGTTTTTT | CASGGANTGELFF
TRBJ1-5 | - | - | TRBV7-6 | TGTGCCAGCAGCCTTCCGGATCAGCCCCAGCATTTT | CASSLPDQPQHF
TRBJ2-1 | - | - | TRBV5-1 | TGCGCCAGCAGCCCCGACAGGCGGAAATACAATGAGCAGTTCTTC | CASSPDRRKYNEQFF
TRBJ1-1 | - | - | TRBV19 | TGTGCCAGTAGTAGGACGGCGGGCGATTGGAACACTGAAGCTTTCTTT | CASSRTAGDWNTEAFF
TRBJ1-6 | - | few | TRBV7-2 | TGTGCCAGCAGCCCGAGGGACTGGGACTCACCCCTCCACTTT | CASSPRDWDSPLHF
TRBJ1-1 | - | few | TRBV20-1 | TGCAGTGCTAGAGATGGGACGGCGAACACTGAAGCTTTCTTT | CSARDGTANTEAFF
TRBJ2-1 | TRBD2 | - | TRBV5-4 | TGTGCCAGCAACCGACTAGCGGGAGGTCTCAATGAGCAGTTCTTC | CASNRLAGGLNEQFF
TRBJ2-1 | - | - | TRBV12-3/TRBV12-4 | TGTGCCAGCAGAAAACAGGGTGCCTACAATGAGCAGTTCTTC | CASRKQGAYNEQFF
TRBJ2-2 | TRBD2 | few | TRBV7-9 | TGTGCCAGCAGCTCAGGGACTAGCGACAACACCGGGGAGCTGTTTTTT | CASSSGTSDNTGELFF
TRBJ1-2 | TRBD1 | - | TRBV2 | TGTGCCAGCAGTGAGGGACAGGGTCGGGGCTACACCTTC | CASSEGQGRGYTF